Given below is one T cell receptor (beta chain) in context. This sample stems from a study of blood T cells in healthy people across ages. The junction had 19 bases not matched to a gene; V was cut back by 5 bases and J by 0 bases. The CDR3 runs to 20 residues. From germline, CDR1 is SGHVS and CDR2 FQNEAQ. Through a sample-barcoded 5' primer and a J-beta primer mix, a second PCR was run for roughly 6 to 11 cycles. TCRdb independently ran MiXCR on the 5' RACE reads; one entry per CDR3 protein. The table has about 800,000 distinct CDR3 sequences, 58% seen once. Input material: blood. The receptor was isolated from a young man in good health. This chain joins TRBV7-8 and TRBJ2-3, with 8 bases fitting TRBD1. CDR3 DNA: TGTGCCAGCAGCACCAGACAGGGGCCCTCGCTGAAATTTAGCACAGATACGCAGTATTTT. This encodes CASSTRQGPSLKFSTDTQYF.